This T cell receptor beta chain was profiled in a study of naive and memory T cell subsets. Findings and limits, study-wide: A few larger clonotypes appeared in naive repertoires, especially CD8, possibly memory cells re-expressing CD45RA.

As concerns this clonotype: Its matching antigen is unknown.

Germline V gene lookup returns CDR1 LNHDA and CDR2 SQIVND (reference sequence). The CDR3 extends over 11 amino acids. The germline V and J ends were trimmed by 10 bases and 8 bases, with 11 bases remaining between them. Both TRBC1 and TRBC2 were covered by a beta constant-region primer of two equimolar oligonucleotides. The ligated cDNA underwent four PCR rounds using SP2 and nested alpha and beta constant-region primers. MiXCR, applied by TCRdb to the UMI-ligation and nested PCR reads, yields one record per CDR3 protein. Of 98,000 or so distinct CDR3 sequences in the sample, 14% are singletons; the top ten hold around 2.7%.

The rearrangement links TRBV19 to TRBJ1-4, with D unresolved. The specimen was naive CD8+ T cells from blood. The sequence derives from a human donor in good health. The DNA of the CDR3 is TGTGCCATCCGCGCCGGCGAAAAACTGTTTTTT. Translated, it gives CAIRAGEKLFF.